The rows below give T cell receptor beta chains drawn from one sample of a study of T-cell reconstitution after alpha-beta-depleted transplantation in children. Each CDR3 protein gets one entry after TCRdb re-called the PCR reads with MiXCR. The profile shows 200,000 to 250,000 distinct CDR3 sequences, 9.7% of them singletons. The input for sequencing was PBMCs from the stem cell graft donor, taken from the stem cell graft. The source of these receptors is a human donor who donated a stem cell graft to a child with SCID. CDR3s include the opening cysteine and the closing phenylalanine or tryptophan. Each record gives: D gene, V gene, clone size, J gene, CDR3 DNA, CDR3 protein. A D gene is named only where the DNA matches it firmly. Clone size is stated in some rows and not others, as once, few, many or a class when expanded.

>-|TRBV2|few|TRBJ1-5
TGTGCCACCACAGCAGGGAGCAATCAGCCCCAGCATTTT
CATTAGSNQPQHF
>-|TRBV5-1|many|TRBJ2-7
TGCGCCAGCAGTGCTCCGGGACGCCCCTCCGAGCAGTACTTC
CASSAPGRPSEQYF
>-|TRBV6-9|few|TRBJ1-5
TGTGCCAGCAGGCCGGGGGGGACGTTTTCCTATAGCAATCAGCCCCAGCATTTT
CASRPGGTFSYSNQPQHF
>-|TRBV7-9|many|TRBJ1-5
TGTGCCAGCAGCTCCGGGAACGCAGGGCAGCCCCAGCATTTT
CASSSGNAGQPQHF
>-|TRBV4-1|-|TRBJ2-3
TGCGCCAGCAGCCCCTTAGCGGCTAGATCTTCTGATACGCAGTATTTT
CASSPLAARSSDTQYF
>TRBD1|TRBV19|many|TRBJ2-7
TGTGCCAGTAGTCCCCGGACAGGGCCACCCTACGAGCAGTACTTC
CASSPRTGPPYEQYF
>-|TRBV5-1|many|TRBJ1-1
TGCGCCAGCAGCGAACAGGACGGGGGCACTGAAGCTTTCTTT
CASSEQDGGTEAFF
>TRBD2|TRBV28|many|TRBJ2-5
TGTGCCAGCAGTTTACTGGGGATCCAGCGGGGGGGCCTACAGTACTTC
CASSLLGIQRGGLQYF
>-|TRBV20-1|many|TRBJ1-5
TGCAGTGCTAGAGATTTCCGGGGCCCAGCCAGTAATAGCAATCAGCCCCAGCATTTT
CSARDFRGPASNSNQPQHF
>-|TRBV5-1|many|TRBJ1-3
TGCGCCAGCAGCTTGGAAATCTATTCCGGAAACACCATATATTTT
CASSLEIYSGNTIYF
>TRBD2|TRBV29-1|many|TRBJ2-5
TGCAGCGTTCTAGCGGGGTTTGAGACCCAGTACTTC
CSVLAGFETQYF
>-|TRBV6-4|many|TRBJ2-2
TGTGCCAGCAGTGACGGGACACTTACCGGGGAGCTGTTTTTT
CASSDGTLTGELFF
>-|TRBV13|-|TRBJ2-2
TGTGCCAGCAGCGCACTCGCAGGGGAACCCTCGAACACCGGGGAGCTGTTTTTT
CASSALAGEPSNTGELFF
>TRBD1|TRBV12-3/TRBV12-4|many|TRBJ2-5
TGTGCCAGCAGTCTCCGCCGGGACAGGGGCCAAGAGACCCAGTACTTC
CASSLRRDRGQETQYF
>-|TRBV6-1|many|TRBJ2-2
TGTGCCAGCAGTGCCCCACTCGGTTCGGCCGGGGAGCTGTTTTTT
CASSAPLGSAGELFF
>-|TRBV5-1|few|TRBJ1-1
TGCGCCAGCAGCCCCCCCGGGGGCGAATGGACTGAAGCTTTCTTT
CASSPPGGEWTEAFF
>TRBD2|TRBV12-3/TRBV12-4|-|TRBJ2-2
TGTGCCAGCAGTCGACTAGCGGGGGATTCCGGGGAGCTGTTTTTT
CASSRLAGDSGELFF
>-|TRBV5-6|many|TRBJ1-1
TGTGCCAGCAGCTTGTTAGGATTGATGAACACTGAAGCTTTCTTT
CASSLLGLMNTEAFF
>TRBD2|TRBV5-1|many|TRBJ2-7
TGCGCCAGCAGCTCCAGGACTAGCGGGGGGCCGAGCTCCTACGAGCAGTACTTC
CASSSRTSGGPSSYEQYF
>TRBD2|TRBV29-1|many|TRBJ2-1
TGCAGCGTTGCCCCACTAGCGGGGGCCAGCTACAATGAGCAGTTCTTC
CSVAPLAGASYNEQFF
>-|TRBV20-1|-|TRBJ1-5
TGCAGTGCTAGGAGGGGGGGGCATAGCAATCAGCCCCAGCATTTT
CSARRGGHSNQPQHF
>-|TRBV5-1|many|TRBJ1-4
TGCGCCAGCAGCTTAAGAGGGAATAATGAAAAACTGTTTTTT
CASSLRGNNEKLFF
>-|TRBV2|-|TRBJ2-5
TGTGCCAGCAGTGAAGGGAGGCAGTTACAAGAGACCCAGTACTTC
CASSEGRQLQETQYF
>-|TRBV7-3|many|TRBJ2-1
TGTGCCAGCAGCTTATTGTCCGGGGCAGGGGCGAAGGAGCAGTTCTTC
CASSLLSGAGAKEQFF
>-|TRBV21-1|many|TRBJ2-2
TGTGCCAGCCGACCCACAGAGAACACCGGGGAGCTGTTTTTT
CASRPTENTGELFF
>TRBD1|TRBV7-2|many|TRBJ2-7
TGTGCCAGCCAATCAACCCAGGGGGCTGTGTACGAGCAGTACTTC
CASQSTQGAVYEQYF
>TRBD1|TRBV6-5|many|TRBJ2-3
TGTGCCAGCAGCCGCGGACAGGGGGCGGCCTACGATACGCAGTATTTT
CASSRGQGAAYDTQYF
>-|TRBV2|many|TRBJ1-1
TGTGCCAGCAGTGACTTCCGCGGCGGGGCTGAAGCTTTCTTT
CASSDFRGGAEAFF
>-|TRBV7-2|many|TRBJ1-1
TGTGCCAGCAGCTTACGAGAAAGGAACACTGAAGCTTTCTTT
CASSLRERNTEAFF
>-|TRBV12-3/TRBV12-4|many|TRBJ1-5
TGTGCCAGTAACCGAGGGGGTGGAAATCAGCCCCAGCATTTT
CASNRGGGNQPQHF
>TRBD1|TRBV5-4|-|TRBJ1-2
TGTGCCAGCAGCTTACAGGGGAACTATGGCTACCCCTTC
CASSLQGNYGYPF
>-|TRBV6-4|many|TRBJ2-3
TGTGCCAGCTCTAGGGAGCTCACAGATACGCAGTATTTT
CASSRELTDTQYF
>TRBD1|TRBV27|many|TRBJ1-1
TGTGCCAGCATCCGGACAGGAATGAACACTGAAGCTTTCTTT
CASIRTGMNTEAFF
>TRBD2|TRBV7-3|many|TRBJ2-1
TGTGCCAGCAGCTTTATAGCGGGGGCCCAGTTCTTC
CASSFIAGAQFF
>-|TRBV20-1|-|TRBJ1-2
TGCAGTGCTAGAGATGAGCGGGGAACCTATGGCGACACCTTC
CSARDERGTYGDTF
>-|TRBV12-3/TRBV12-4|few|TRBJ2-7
TGTGCCAGCAGTACGGCCGGGGCCCTGGGCGAGCAGTACTTC
CASSTAGALGEQYF
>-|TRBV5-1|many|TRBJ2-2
TGCGCCAGCAGCTATGTACAGGGAACCGGGGAGCTGTTTTTT
CASSYVQGTGELFF
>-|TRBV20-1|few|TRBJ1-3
TGCAGTGCTAGTGATCCGAGGGCTCAAAGGGGAAACACCATATATTTT
CSASDPRAQRGNTIYF
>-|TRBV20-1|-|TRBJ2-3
TGCAGTGCTAGAATACGCGGGGACACAGATACGCAGTATTTT
CSARIRGDTDTQYF
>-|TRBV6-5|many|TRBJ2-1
TGTGCCAGCAGTTACCACGACGGGAGCTCCTACAATGAGCAGTTCTTC
CASSYHDGSSYNEQFF